This paragraph covers one TCR beta chain sequence. This entry comes from a study of CD8+ T cells in alopecia areata. This CDR3 region has 17 residues. Germline values: CDR1 SEHNR, CDR2 FQNEAQ (reference sequence). With 4 bases removed from V and 0 bases from J, the gap between germline ends came to 17 bases. As the sequencing template, cDNA was produced by extracting RNA and reverse transcribing it. Sequencing was performed with immunoSEQ multiplex PCR; in TCRdb, only in-frame clones are kept and a portion is missing. The sample lists 150,000 to 200,000 clones, roughly 61% occurring once. Treatment specified: oral pan-JAK inhibitor, 5-10 mg twice daily.

The clonotype was recovered from a human donor with alopecia areata. This specimen consisted of CD8+ T cells sorted from blood, obtained at week 24, from a patient treated with tofacitinib. The chain joins TRBV7-9 to TRBJ2-3; a possible D gene is TRBD2 (6 bases). This chain's CDR3 is CASSSPISAGSTDTQYF. CDR3 nucleotide sequence: TGTGCCAGCAGCTCGCCTATTTCCGCGGGGAGCACAGATACGCAGTATTTT.